One sample yielded the 21 T cell receptor beta chains listed below, sequenced in a study of graft-versus-host responses after intestinal transplantation. Only in-frame clones appear in the TCRdb table, and some are missing; sequencing was by immunoSEQ multiplex PCR. The data show tens of thousands of clones, 70% to 90% seen once. This material consisted of PBMCs, taken around 460 days after intestinal transplantation. The origin of the receptors is a human patient who received an intestinal transplant, so some T cells may come from the graft donor.

The chain has TRBV5-1 and TRBJ1-2; D uncertain. V lost 5 bases and J lost 2, with 10 bases in between. Germline CDR1 is SGHRS and CDR2 is YFSETQ. The CDR3 sequence is 13 residues long. The CDR3 DNA is TGCGCCAGCAGTGCGTCAATAAACTATGGCTACACCTTC. Amino acids: CASSASINYGYTF.

The J gene is TRBJ1-5, the V gene TRBV7-8, with 8 bases aligning to TRBD1. Germline values: CDR1 SGHVS, CDR2 FQNEAQ. J lost 2 bases, V lost 8 bases, and 20 bases had no gene match. The CDR3 runs to 19 residues. The CDR3 region is CASGHLTGQGAVGNQPQHF. CDR3 nucleotides: TGTGCCAGCGGCCACCTTACAGGGCAGGGGGCGGTTGGCAATCAGCCCCAGCATTTT. The variable domain in full, completed from reference TRBV7-8 and TRBJ1-5, reads GAGVSQSPRYKVAKRGQDVALRCDPISGHVSLFWYQQALGQGPEFLTYFQNEAQLDKSGLPSDRFFAERPEGSVSTLKIQRTQQEDSAVYLCASGHLTGQGAVGNQPQHFGDGTRLSIL.

J is TRBJ1-2 and V is TRBV30, with no clear D. This CDR3 is built from 12 residues. In germline, CDR1 is GTSNPN, CDR2 SVGIG (reference sequence). The V end lost 4 bases, the J end lost 4 bases, and 10 bases lay between the germline ends. The CDR3 DNA reads TGTGCCTGGATTACGGGCGGCTATGGCTACACCTTC. Its protein product is CAWITGGYGYTF.

The chain uses TRBV5-1 and TRBJ2-5, with a possible D match to TRBD2 (6 bases). Trimming took off 4 bases at V and 5 bases at J, with 21 bases between the two ends. In germline, CDR1 is SGHRS, CDR2 YFSETQ. CDR3 length: 16 residues. CDR3 in DNA: TGCGCCAGCAGCCCCCGGGGGAGCGGACTTAGGGAGACCCAGTACTTC. Translation: CASSPRGSGLRETQYF.

V and J are TRBV6-5 and TRBJ2-2; D uncertain. This CDR3 is 12 amino acids long. V was pared by 7 bases and J by 1 base, with 4 bases between. Per the germline V gene, CDR1 is MNHEY and CDR2 is SVGAGI. The CDR3 spells CASKQNTGELFF. The CDR3 DNA sequence: TGTGCCAGCAAACAGAACACCGGGGAGCTGTTTTTT.

The V gene is TRBV27, the J gene TRBJ2-5; possibly TRBD1 for D (6 bases). The DNA end is more similar to TRBJ2-7, so the J call may be wrong. Germline V gene data show CDR1 as MNHEY and CDR2 as SMNVEV (reference sequence). There are 14 residues in the CDR3. The CDR3, as DNA: TGTGCCAGCAGTTTTGGTATGGACAGCTACGAGCAGTACTTC. It is translated as CASSFGMDSYEQYF.

This sequence joins TRBV28 and TRBJ2-3, with 10 bases identical to TRBD2. Germline V CDR1 and CDR2: MDHEN, SYDVKM. V lost 4 bases, J lost 4 bases, and 11 bases stayed unmatched. This CDR3 has 17 amino acids. This CDR3 reads CASSSLRAGGPADTQYF. CDR3 DNA sequence: TGTGCCAGCAGTTCACTACGAGCGGGGGGGCCAGCAGATACGCAGTATTTT.

The chain uses TRBV15 and TRBJ1-1; 10 nucleotides match TRBD1. The CDR3 runs 15 residues. Germline assignment: CDR1 LNHNV and CDR2 YYDKDF (reference sequence). The trim removed 1 base at V and 3 bases at J, leaving 2 bases unmatched. The CDR3 coding sequence is TGTGCCACCAGCAGAGTGGGACAGGGGTACACTGAAGCTTTCTTT. It encodes CATSRVGQGYTEAFF.

V usage is TRBV6-5 and J usage is TRBJ2-1; 7 nucleotides line up with TRBD2. CDR1 is MNHEY, CDR2 SVGAGI, per germline. CDR3 length: 15 amino acids. V shed 8 bases, J shed 2 bases, and the junction held 9 bases outside the gene matches. The CDR3 here is CASSRGGEPYNEQFF. The CDR3 DNA is TGTGCCAGCTCCCGCGGGGGAGAGCCCTACAATGAGCAGTTCTTC.

The rearrangement links TRBV7-3 to TRBJ2-1, with D maybe TRBD2 (6 bases). The CDR3 spans 15 residues. Germline values: CDR1 SGHTA, CDR2 FQGTGA. Trimming shortened V by 5 bases and J by 4 bases, and 15 bases separated the two germline ends. CDR3 in amino acids: CASSPWAGTYNEQFF. In DNA, the CDR3 is TGTGCCAGCAGCCCGTGGGCAGGGACTTACAATGAGCAGTTCTTC.

The rearrangement joins TRBV6-6 to TRBJ2-4; possible D gene TRBD1, 5 bases. The V and J ends lost 4 bases and 16 bases respectively, with 14 bases between them. The CDR3 runs to 11 residues. Germline assignment: CDR1 MNHNY and CDR2 SVGAGI (reference sequence). The CDR3 sequence: CASSLLDTTYF. The CDR3 DNA sequence: TGTGCCAGCAGTTTGCTGGACACGACATACTTC.

The rearrangement joins TRBV5-1 to TRBJ1-1; 8 nucleotides match TRBD1. The CDR3 length is 15 residues. In germline, CDR1 is SGHRS, CDR2 YFSETQ. Trimming at V came to 0 bases and at J to 7 bases, leaving 8 bases not matched to a gene. The CDR3 DNA is TGCGCCAGCAGCTTGGGTACAGGGGGACGGAGTGAAGCTTTCTTT. It translates to CASSLGTGGRSEAFF.

The V and J genes are TRBV5-4 and TRBJ2-3; 9 bases match TRBD2. The CDR3 has 17 residues. Germline loops: CDR1 SGHNT, CDR2 YYREEE (reference sequence). V trimming: 0 bases; J trimming: 7 bases; junction bases outside the gene matches: 12. The CDR3 protein is CASSLGRLADGGHTQYF. CDR3 nucleotides: TGTGCCAGCAGCTTGGGTCGACTAGCGGACGGGGGCCATACGCAGTATTTT.

This clone was counted a few times. The chain couples TRBV10-3 to TRBJ2-7; D is undetermined. CDR1 and CDR2 from the germline V gene are ENHRY and SYGVKD. The CDR3 has 11 amino acids. V shed 0 bases and J shed 13 bases, with 10 bases lying between them. Written as DNA, the CDR3 is TGTGCCATCAGTGAGTCGACGATGACTTACTTC. Translated, it gives CAISESTMTYF.

J is TRBJ1-2 and V is TRBV7-7, with D possibly TRBD1 on 5 matching bases. Germline V gives CDR1 SSHAT, CDR2 FNYEAQ (reference sequence). The ends were cut back, 5 bases at V and 8 bases at J, with 18 bases in the middle. The CDR3 totals 14 residues. In nucleotides, the CDR3 is TGTGCCAGCAGCCTCATAAGTGACAGTCAGGGCTACACCTTC. The encoded protein is CASSLISDSQGYTF. Using reference TRBV7-7 and TRBJ1-2 for the parts outside the CDR3, the full variable domain is GAGVSQSPRYKVTKRGQDVTLRCDPISSHATLYWYQQALGQGPEFLTYFNYEAQPDKSGLPSDRFSAERPEGSISTLTIQRTEQRDSAMYRCASSLISDSQGYTFGSGTRLTVV.

V is TRBV7-3 and J is TRBJ2-1, with D perhaps assigned TRBD1 or TRBD2 (5 bases each). The CDR3 runs 14 residues. Trimming took 3 bases from V and 10 from J, leaving 16 bases between them. Germline V lookup: CDR1 SGHTA, CDR2 FQGTGA. The CDR3 region has the DNA TGTGCCAGCAGCTTGGAGCCTACAAGGGACGAGCAGTTCTTC. Encoded protein: CASSLEPTRDEQFF.

The V and J genes are TRBV7-2 and TRBJ1-6; 9 bases line up with TRBD1. J gave up 6 bases and V 4 bases, and 4 bases lay outside the gene matches. CDR1 is SGHTA and CDR2 is FQGNSA in the germline V gene. This CDR3 is built from 15 residues. CDR3 DNA sequence: TGTGCCAGCAGCTCACAGGGGGCGGGTAATTCACCCCTCCACTTT. Translating gives CASSSQGAGNSPLHF.

This clone was recorded once. The chain links TRBV30 to TRBJ1-2, with 7 positions matching TRBD1. The CDR3 consists of 14 residues. Germline-derived CDR1 and CDR2 are GTSNPN and SVGIG (reference sequence). Unmatched junction bases numbered 4, after V lost 0 bases and J lost 3 bases. CDR3 in DNA: TGTGCCTGGAGTGTAGGGGGCGCTGACTATGGCTACACCTTC. Amino acid sequence: CAWSVGGADYGYTF. Variable domain in full (rest from reference TRBV30 and TRBJ1-2): SQTIHQWPATLVQPVGSPLSLECTVEGTSNPNLYWYRQAAGRGLQLLFYSVGIGQISSEVPQNLSASRPQDRQFILSSKKLLLSDSGFYLCAWSVGGADYGYTFGSGTRLTVV.

The chain joins TRBV6-1 to TRBJ1-2; D unclear. Trimming removed 6 bases from V and 6 bases from J, with 14 bases in between. CDR1 and CDR2 from the germline V gene are MNHNS and SASEGT. There are 13 residues in the CDR3. CDR3 nucleotide sequence: TGTGCCAGCAGATACAGCGGCTTGGATGGCTACACCTTC. This translates into CASRYSGLDGYTF.

In its sample, this clone was seen once. This chain connects TRBV30 to TRBJ2-5; a possible D gene is TRBD2 (5 bases). Germline V gives CDR1 GTSNPN, CDR2 SVGIG (reference sequence). CDR3 length: 15 amino acids. V lost 4 bases to trimming and J lost 7 bases, with 22 bases between them. The CDR3 DNA sequence: TGTGCCTGGACCCCTGCCACTAGTCCCTGGGGGACCCAGTACTTC. It specifies CAWTPATSPWGTQYF.

The chain recombines TRBV7-7 with TRBJ1-6, with a tentative D call TRBD1 (6 bases). This CDR3 contains 16 residues. Deletions cut 5 bases from V and 5 bases from J, with 16 bases between. In germline, CDR1 is SSHAT, CDR2 FNYEAQ (reference sequence). The CDR3 bases are TGTGCCAGCAGCCCAAACAGGGACACCGATAATTCACCCCTCCACTTT. Translation gives CASSPNRDTDNSPLHF.